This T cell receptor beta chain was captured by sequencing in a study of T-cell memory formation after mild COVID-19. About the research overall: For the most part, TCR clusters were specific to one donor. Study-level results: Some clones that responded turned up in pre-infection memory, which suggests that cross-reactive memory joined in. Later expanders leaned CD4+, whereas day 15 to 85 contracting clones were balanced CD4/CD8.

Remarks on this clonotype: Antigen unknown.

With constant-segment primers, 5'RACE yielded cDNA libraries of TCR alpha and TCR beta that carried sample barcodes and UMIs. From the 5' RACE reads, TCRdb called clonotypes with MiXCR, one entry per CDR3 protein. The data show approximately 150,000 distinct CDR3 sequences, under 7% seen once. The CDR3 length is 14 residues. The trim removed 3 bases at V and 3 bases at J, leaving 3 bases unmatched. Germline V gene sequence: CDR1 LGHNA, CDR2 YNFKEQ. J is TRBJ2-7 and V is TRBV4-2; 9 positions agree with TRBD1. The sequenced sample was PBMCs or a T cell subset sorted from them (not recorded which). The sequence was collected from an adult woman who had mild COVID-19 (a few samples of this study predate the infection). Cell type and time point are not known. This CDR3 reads CASSHGTGNYEQYF. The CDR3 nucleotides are TGTGCCAGCAGCCACGGGACAGGGAACTACGAGCAGTACTTC.